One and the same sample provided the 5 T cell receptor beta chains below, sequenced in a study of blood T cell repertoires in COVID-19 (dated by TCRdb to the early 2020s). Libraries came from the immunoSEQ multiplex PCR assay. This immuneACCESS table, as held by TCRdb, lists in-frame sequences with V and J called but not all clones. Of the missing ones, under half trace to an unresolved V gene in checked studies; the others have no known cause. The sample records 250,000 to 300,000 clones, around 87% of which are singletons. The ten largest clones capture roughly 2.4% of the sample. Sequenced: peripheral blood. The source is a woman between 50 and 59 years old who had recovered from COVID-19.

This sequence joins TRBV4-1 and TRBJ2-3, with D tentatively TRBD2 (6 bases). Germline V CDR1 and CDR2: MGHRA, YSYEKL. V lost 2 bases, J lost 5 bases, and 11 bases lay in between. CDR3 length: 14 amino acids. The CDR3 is CASSQLGTQDTQYF. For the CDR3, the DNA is TGCGCCAGCAGCCAACTCGGGACTCAAGATACGCAGTATTTT.

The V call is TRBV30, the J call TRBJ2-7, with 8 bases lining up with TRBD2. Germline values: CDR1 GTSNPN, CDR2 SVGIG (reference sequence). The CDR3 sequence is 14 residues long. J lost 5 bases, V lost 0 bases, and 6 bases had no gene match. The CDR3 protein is CAWSVGLGFHEQYF. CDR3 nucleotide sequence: TGTGCCTGGAGTGTGGGACTAGGTTTCCACGAGCAGTACTTC.

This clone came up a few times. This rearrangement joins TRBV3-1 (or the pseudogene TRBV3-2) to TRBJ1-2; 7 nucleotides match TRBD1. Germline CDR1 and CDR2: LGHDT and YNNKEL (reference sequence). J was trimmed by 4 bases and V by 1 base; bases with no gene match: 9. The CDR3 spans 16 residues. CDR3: CASSQAAGGSAYGYTF. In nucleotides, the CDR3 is TGTGCCAGCAGCCAAGCCGCAGGGGGTAGCGCCTATGGCTACACCTTC.

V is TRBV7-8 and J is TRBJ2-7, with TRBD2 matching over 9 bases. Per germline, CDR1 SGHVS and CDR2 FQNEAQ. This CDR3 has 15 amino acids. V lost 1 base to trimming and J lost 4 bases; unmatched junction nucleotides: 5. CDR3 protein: CASSLEGGRGYEQYF. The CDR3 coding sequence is TGTGCCAGCAGCTTAGAGGGCGGGAGGGGTTACGAGCAGTACTTC. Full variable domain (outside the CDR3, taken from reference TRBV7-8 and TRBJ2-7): GAGVSQSPRYKVAKRGQDVALRCDPISGHVSLFWYQQALGQGPEFLTYFQNEAQLDKSGLPSDRFFAERPEGSVSTLKIQRTQQEDSAVYLCASSLEGGRGYEQYFGPGTRLTVT.

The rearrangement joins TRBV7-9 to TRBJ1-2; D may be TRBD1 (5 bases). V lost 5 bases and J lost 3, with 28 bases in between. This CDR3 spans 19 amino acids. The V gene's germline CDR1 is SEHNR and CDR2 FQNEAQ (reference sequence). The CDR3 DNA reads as TGTGCCAGCAGCCTTGGGATCTCGGGACTGGGGTTTGGTGACTATGGCTACACCTTC. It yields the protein CASSLGISGLGFGDYGYTF.